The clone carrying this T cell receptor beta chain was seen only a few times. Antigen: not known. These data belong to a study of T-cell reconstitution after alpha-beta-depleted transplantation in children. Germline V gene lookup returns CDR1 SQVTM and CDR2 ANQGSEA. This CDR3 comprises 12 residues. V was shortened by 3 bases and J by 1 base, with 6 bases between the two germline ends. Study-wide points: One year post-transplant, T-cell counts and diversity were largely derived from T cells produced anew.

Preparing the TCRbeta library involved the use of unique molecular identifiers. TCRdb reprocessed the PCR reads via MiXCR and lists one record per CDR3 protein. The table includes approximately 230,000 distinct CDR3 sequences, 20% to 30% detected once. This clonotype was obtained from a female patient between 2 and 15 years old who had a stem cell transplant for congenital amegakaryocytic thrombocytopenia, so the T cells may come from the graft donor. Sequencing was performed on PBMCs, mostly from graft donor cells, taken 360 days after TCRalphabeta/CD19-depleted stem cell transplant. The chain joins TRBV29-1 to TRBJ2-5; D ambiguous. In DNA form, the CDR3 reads TGCAGCGTTGACCAGACCCAAGAGACCCAGTACTTC. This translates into CSVDQTQETQYF.